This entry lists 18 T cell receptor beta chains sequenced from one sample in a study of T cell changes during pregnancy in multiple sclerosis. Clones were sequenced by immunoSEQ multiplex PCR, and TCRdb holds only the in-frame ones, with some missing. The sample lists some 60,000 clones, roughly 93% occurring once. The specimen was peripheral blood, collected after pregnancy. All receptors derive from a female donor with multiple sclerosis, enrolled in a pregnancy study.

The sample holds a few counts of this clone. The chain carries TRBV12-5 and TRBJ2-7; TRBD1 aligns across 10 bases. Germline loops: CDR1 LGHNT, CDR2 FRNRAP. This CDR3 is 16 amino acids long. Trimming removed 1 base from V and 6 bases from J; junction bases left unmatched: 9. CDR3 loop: CASGLGSWTGGGEQYF. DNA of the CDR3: TGTGCTAGTGGTTTGGGATCCTGGACAGGGGGAGGCGAGCAGTACTTC.

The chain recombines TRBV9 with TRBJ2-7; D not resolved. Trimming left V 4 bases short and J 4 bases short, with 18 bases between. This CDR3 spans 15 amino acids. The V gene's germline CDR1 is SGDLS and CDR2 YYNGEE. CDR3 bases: TGTGCCAGCAGCTTTTCCGGAAACGGAGCATACGAGCAGTACTTC. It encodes CASSFSGNGAYEQYF. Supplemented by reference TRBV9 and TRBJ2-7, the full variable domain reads DSGVTQTPKHLITATGQRVTLRCSPRSGDLSVYWYQQSLDQGLQFLIQYYNGEERAKGNILERFSAQQFPDLHSELNLSSLELGDSALYFCASSFSGNGAYEQYFGPGTRLTVT.

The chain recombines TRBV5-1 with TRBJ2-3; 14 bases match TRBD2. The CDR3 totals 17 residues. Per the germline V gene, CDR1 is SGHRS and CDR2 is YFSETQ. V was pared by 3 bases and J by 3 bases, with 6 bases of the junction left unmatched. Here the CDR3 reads CASSSGTSGSGTDTQYF. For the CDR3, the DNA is TGCGCCAGCAGCTCCGGGACTAGCGGGAGCGGGACAGATACGCAGTATTTT.

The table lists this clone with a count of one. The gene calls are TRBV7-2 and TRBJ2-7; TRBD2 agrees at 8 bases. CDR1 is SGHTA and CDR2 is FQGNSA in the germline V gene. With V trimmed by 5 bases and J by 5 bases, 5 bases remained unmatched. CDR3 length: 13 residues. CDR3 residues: CASSPQAGDEQYF. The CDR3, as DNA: TGTGCCAGCAGCCCACAAGCGGGAGACGAGCAGTACTTC.

CDR3 DNA sequence: TGTGCCAGCAGCGCCCTACAGGGACTAGCGGACTCCTACAATGAGCAGTTCTTC. It specifies CASSALQGLADSYNEQFF. The genes are TRBV7-9 and TRBJ2-1; 11 bases align to TRBD2. This CDR3 region has 18 residues. Trimming cost V 5 bases and J 0 bases; bases outside gene matches: 9. CDR1 is SEHNR, CDR2 FQNEAQ, per germline (reference sequence). Based on the CDR3 plus reference TRBV7-9 and TRBJ2-1, the full variable domain is DTGVSQNPRHKITKRGQNVTFRCDPISEHNRLYWYRQTLGQGPEFLTYFQNEAQLEKSRLLSDRFSAERPKGSFSTLEIQRTEQGDSAMYLCASSALQGLADSYNEQFFGPGTRLTVL.

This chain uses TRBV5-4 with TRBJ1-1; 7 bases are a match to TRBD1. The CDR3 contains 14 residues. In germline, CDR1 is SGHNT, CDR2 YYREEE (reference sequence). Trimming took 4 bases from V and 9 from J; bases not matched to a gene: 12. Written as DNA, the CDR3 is TGTGCCAGCAGCCACGCCGGGACAGACGTTAAAGCTTTCTTT. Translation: CASSHAGTDVKAFF.

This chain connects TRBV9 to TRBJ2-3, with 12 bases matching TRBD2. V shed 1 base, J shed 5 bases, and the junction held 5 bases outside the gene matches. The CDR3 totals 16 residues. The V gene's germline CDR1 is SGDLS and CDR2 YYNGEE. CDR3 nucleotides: TGTGCCAGCAGCGTACGACTAGCGGGAGAGGGAGATACGCAGTATTTT. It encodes CASSVRLAGEGDTQYF.

For the CDR3, the DNA is TGTGCCAGCAGTGAAGTGCAGAACGGAGCCTACGAGCAGTACTTC. Encoded protein: CASSEVQNGAYEQYF. This chain joins TRBV2 and TRBJ2-7; D not resolved. Germline V gene data show CDR1 as SNHLY and CDR2 as FYNNEI. The V end was cut by 1 base, the J end by 2 bases, with 12 bases between. The CDR3 runs 15 residues.

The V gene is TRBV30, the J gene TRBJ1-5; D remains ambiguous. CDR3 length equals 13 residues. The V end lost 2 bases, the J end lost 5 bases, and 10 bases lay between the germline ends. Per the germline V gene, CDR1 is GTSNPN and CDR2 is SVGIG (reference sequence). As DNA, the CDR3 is TGTGCCTGGAGTCCCCAGTCCTATCAGCCCCAGCATTTT. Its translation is CAWSPQSYQPQHF.

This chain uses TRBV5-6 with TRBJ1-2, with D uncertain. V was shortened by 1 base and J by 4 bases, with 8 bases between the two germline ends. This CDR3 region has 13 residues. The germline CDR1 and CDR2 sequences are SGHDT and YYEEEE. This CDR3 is CASSLLKSYGYTF. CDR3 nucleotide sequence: TGTGCCAGCAGCTTGTTAAAGAGCTATGGCTACACCTTC.

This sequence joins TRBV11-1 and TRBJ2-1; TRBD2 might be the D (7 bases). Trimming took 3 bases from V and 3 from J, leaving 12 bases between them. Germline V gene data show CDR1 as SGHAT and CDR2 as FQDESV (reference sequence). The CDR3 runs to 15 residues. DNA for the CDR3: TGTGCCAGCAGCTTTGAGGGGGGGGACTACAATGAGCAGTTCTTC. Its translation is CASSFEGGDYNEQFF. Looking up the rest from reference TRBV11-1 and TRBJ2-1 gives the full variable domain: EAEVAQSPRYKITEKSQAVAFWCDPISGHATLYWYRQILGQGPELLVQFQDESVVDDSQLPKDRFSAERLKGVDSTLKIQPAELGDSAMYLCASSFEGGDYNEQFFGPGTRLTVL.

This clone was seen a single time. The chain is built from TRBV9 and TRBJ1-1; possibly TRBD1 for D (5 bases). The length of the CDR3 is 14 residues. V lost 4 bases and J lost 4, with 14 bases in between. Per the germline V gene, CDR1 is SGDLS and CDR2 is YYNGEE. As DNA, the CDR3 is TGTGCCAGCAGCCCTCGGAGGGGAGGCACTGAAGCTTTCTTT. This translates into CASSPRRGGTEAFF. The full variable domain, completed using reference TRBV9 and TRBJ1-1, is DSGVTQTPKHLITATGQRVTLRCSPRSGDLSVYWYQQSLDQGLQFLIQYYNGEERAKGNILERFSAQQFPDLHSELNLSSLELGDSALYFCASSPRRGGTEAFFGQGTRLTVV.

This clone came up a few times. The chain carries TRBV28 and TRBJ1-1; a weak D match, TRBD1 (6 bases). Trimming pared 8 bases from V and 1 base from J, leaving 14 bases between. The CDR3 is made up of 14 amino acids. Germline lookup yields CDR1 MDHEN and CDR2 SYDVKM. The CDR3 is CASEGEGWNTEAFF. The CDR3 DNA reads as TGTGCCAGCGAGGGGGAAGGGTGGAACACTGAAGCTTTCTTT.

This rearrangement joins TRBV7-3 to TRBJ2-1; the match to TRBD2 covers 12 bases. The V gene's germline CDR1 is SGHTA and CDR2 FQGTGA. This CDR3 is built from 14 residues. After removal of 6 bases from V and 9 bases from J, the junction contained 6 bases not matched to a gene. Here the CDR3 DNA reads TGTGCCAGCAGGACTAGCGGGGGATCCGTTGAGCAGTTCTTC. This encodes CASRTSGGSVEQFF.

CDR3 residues: CAWSVGDRGQPQHF. DNA for the CDR3: TGTGCCTGGAGTGTTGGGGACAGGGGACAGCCCCAGCATTTT. The chain has TRBV30 and TRBJ1-5, with 10 bases that match TRBD1. The germline gives CDR1 GTSNPN, CDR2 SVGIG (reference sequence). Germline trimming cut 0 bases from V and 7 bases from J; bases unmatched to any gene: 3. The CDR3 is made up of 14 amino acids.

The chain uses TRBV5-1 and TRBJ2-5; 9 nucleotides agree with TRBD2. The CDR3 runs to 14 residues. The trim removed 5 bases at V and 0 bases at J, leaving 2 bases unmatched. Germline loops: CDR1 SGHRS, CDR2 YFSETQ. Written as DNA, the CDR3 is TGCGCCAGCAGTATAGCGGGAGACCAAGAGACCCAGTACTTC. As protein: CASSIAGDQETQYF.

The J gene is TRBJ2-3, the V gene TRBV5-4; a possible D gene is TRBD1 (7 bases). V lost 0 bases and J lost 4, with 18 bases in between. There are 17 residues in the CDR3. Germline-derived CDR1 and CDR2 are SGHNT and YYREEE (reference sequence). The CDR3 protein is CASSLAGAGGMADTQYF. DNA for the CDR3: TGTGCCAGCAGCTTGGCGGGGGCAGGGGGTATGGCAGATACGCAGTATTTT.

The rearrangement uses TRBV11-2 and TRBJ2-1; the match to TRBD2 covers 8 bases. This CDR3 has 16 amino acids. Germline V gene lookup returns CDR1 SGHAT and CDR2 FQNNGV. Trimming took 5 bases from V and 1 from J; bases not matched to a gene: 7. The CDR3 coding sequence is TGTGCCAGCAGCCGGGGGGGGACTCGTTCCTACAATGAGCAGTTCTTC. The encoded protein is CASSRGGTRSYNEQFF.